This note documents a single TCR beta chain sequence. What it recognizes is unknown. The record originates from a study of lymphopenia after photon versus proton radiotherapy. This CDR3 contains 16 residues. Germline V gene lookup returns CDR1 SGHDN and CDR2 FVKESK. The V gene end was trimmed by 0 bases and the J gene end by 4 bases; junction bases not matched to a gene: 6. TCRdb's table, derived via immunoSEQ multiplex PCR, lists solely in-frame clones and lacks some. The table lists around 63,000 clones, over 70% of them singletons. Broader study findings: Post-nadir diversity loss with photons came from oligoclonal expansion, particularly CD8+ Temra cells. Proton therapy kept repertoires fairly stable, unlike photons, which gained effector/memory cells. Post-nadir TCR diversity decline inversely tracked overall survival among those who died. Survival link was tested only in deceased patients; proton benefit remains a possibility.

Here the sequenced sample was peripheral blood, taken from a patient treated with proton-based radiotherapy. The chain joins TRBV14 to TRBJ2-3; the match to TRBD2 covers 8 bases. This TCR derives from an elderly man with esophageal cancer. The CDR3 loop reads CASSQEDGGAADTQYF. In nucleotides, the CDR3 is TGTGCCAGCAGCCAAGAAGACGGGGGGGCCGCAGATACGCAGTATTTT.